The 23 T cell receptor beta chains below all came from one sample that was sequenced in a study of T cells in Graves' hyperthyroidism and ophthalmopathy. Amplified TCR beta CDR3 regions derived from RNA transcripts. The HTBI primer set was used in a first-round RT-PCR of the TCR CDR3. Using its own MiXCR run on the multiplex PCR reads, TCRdb lists one record per CDR3 protein. The table has 300,000 to 450,000 distinct CDR3 sequences, roughly 17% seen once. The sequenced material came from blood. The source of these receptors is a woman between 25 and 40 years old with Graves' hyperthyroidism that later progressed to Graves' ophthalmopathy.

The V gene is TRBV9, the J gene TRBJ2-1; TRBD1 aligns across 11 bases. V lost 3 bases and J lost 4; bases outside the gene matches: 9. The CDR3 totals 17 residues. Germline loops: CDR1 SGDLS, CDR2 YYNGEE. The CDR3 sequence is CASSAGSGTGGYNEQFF. The CDR3 bases are TGTGCCAGCAGCGCGGGGTCCGGGACAGGGGGATACAATGAGCAGTTCTTC.

This clonotype was detected many times. The chain employs TRBV20-1 and TRBJ1-6; D call uncertain. This CDR3 spans 12 amino acids. The V gene lost 0 bases and the J gene lost 10 bases, with 7 bases spanning the gap. Germline CDR1 is DFQATT and CDR2 is SNEGSKA (reference sequence). The CDR3 bases are TGCAGTGCTAGAGATCATTACTCACCCCTCCACTTT. It yields the protein CSARDHYSPLHF.

This clonotype occurred many times. The chain is built from TRBV6-1 and TRBJ2-7; 7 nucleotides agree with TRBD1. Germline loops: CDR1 MNHNS, CDR2 SASEGT. There are 15 residues in the CDR3. V lost 0 bases to trimming and J lost 3 bases; unmatched junction nucleotides: 5. CDR3 in amino acids: CASSEAGQLDYEQYF. CDR3 nucleotide sequence: TGTGCCAGCAGTGAAGCGGGACAGCTCGACTACGAGCAGTACTTC.

The chain couples TRBV2 to TRBJ1-5; maybe TRBD1 (5 bases). The CDR3 contains 13 residues. Germline CDR1 reads SNHLY; CDR2 reads FYNNEI. V lost 6 bases and J lost 4, with 10 bases in between. The CDR3 here is CASRGGRNQPQHF. CDR3 nucleotide sequence: TGTGCCAGCAGGGGGGGGAGGAATCAGCCCCAGCATTTT.

This clonotype was recorded many times. J is TRBJ2-2 and V is TRBV12-3 or TRBV12-4; D may be TRBD1 (6 bases). V was clipped by 2 bases and J by 2 bases, with 9 bases between them. The CDR3 runs 15 residues. The CDR3 DNA sequence: TGTGCCAGCAGTTTAAGGGGGACCAACACCGGGGAGCTGTTTTTT. This codes for CASSLRGTNTGELFF.

This clonotype was seen many times. V gene TRBV28 combines with J gene TRBJ2-2; the match to TRBD1 covers 10 bases. CDR1 MDHEN and CDR2 SYDVKM come from the germline V gene. The CDR3 is 15 residues long. The trim removed 6 bases at V and 6 bases at J, leaving 7 bases unmatched. The CDR3 DNA sequence: TGTGCCAGCAGATCTGGACAGGGGGAATCCGGGGAGCTGTTTTTT. Protein product: CASRSGQGESGELFF.

This clonotype was detected ten times or more. This chain links TRBV2 with TRBJ2-5; 10 positions match TRBD2. This CDR3 spans 15 amino acids. V was clipped by 6 bases and J by 2 bases; unmatched bases: 6. The germline gives CDR1 SNHLY, CDR2 FYNNEI. The chain's CDR3 is CASRRLAGLQETQYF. As DNA, the CDR3 is TGTGCCAGCAGGCGACTAGCGGGCCTACAAGAGACCCAGTACTTC.

The CDR3 nucleotides are TGTGCCAGCAGTTACCGGTCAGGACTAGCGGCCTACGAGCAGTACTTC. Encoded protein: CASSYRSGLAAYEQYF. The chain couples TRBV5-6 to TRBJ2-7; 10 nucleotides match TRBD2. With V trimmed by 5 bases and J by 2 bases, 10 bases remained unmatched. CDR3 length: 16 amino acids. CDR1 and CDR2 from the germline V gene are SGHDT and YYEEEE.

This clonotype was observed a handful of times. This chain links TRBV5-8 with TRBJ1-4; no reliable D call. The V end lost 0 bases, the J end lost 10 bases, and 16 bases lay between the germline ends. The length of the CDR3 is 15 residues. Germline CDR1 SGHTS, CDR2 YDEGEE. CDR3 DNA sequence: TGTGCCAGCAGCTTGGACTTTGGCAGTTTCGCAAAACTGTTTTTT. Translating gives CASSLDFGSFAKLFF.

The chain employs TRBV27 and TRBJ2-3; 11 bases are shared with TRBD2. This CDR3 comprises 15 residues. Trimming cost V 3 bases and J 6 bases; bases outside gene matches: 5. Germline CDR1 is MNHEY and CDR2 is SMNVEV (reference sequence). CDR3 sequence: CASSLASGRLDTQYF. The CDR3 region has the DNA TGTGCCAGCAGTTTGGCTAGCGGGAGGTTGGATACGCAGTATTTT.

The table lists this clonotype with many counts. The V gene is TRBV6-1, the J gene TRBJ1-1, with TRBD1 matching over 7 bases. CDR1 and CDR2 from the germline V gene are MNHNS and SASEGT. The V segment lost 8 bases and the J segment 1 base; nucleotides outside the gene matches: 7. The CDR3 contains 14 residues. The CDR3 loop reads CASGLGQRNTEAFF. CDR3 bases: TGTGCCAGCGGGCTGGGACAGCGGAACACTGAAGCTTTCTTT.

This clonotype was observed at least ten times. The chain links TRBV5-1 to TRBJ2-7; the D gene is possibly TRBD1 (6 bases). Germline lookup yields CDR1 SGHRS and CDR2 YFSETQ. The V gene lost 2 bases and the J gene lost 2 bases, with 11 bases spanning the gap. The CDR3 runs to 14 residues. The CDR3 protein is CASSFRQGTYEQYF. In DNA, the CDR3 is TGCGCCAGCAGCTTCCGCCAGGGGACCTACGAGCAGTACTTC.

This clonotype has a count of ten or more. This chain connects TRBV7-2 to TRBJ2-7, with no clear D. V shed 8 bases and J shed 4 bases, with 9 bases lying between them. Per germline, CDR1 SGHTA and CDR2 FQGNSA. CDR3 length equals 11 residues. CDR3 DNA: TGTGCCAGCCGTAAAAGGTACGAGCAGTACTTC. Translation: CASRKRYEQYF.

This clonotype showed up many times. The chain couples TRBV20-1 to TRBJ2-3; possibly TRBD1 for D (5 bases). The germline gives CDR1 DFQATT, CDR2 SNEGSKA (reference sequence). Trimming took 6 bases from V and 1 from J, leaving 5 bases between them. The CDR3 totals 11 residues. The CDR3 region is CSAGRTDTQYF. Here the CDR3 DNA reads TGCAGTGCGGGGCGCACAGATACGCAGTATTTT.

This clonotype was counted a few times. The CDR3 DNA sequence: TGTGCCAGCAGCTTCGCGGGAGGGGTCGGTAATGAGCAGTTCTTC. This sequence encodes CASSFAGGVGNEQFF. The chain links TRBV13 to TRBJ2-1, with 9 bases fitting TRBD2. CDR1 and CDR2 from the germline V gene are PRHDT and FYEKMQ (reference sequence). The CDR3 runs 15 residues. J gave up 7 bases and V 3 bases, and 7 bases lay outside the gene matches.

The sample holds a few counts of this clonotype. The chain uses TRBV4-1 and TRBJ2-1; TRBD1 matches at 7 bases. J gave up 6 bases and V 0 bases, and 11 bases lay outside the gene matches. CDR3 length: 17 residues. Germline lookup yields CDR1 MGHRA and CDR2 YSYEKL. This chain's CDR3 is CASSQDRAGGSGNEQFF. CDR3 sequence (DNA): TGCGCCAGCAGCCAAGATAGGGCAGGGGGATCCGGCAATGAGCAGTTCTTC.

The rearrangement links TRBV28 to TRBJ1-2; D gene ambiguous. The CDR3 has 13 residues. Germline V gene lookup returns CDR1 MDHEN and CDR2 SYDVKM. Trimming removed 7 bases at V and 3 bases at J, with 12 bases between. This chain's CDR3 is CASTEGFDYGYTF. The CDR3 DNA reads as TGTGCCAGCACCGAAGGTTTCGACTATGGCTACACCTTC.

The sample holds a few counts of this clonotype. This chain uses TRBV5-1 with TRBJ1-1, with TRBD1 matching over 7 bases. Germline CDR1 SGHRS, CDR2 YFSETQ. The ends lost 0 bases at V and 6 bases at J; junction bases unmatched: 11. CDR3 length equals 16 residues. The CDR3 DNA reads TGCGCCAGCAGCTTGGCCGGTCAGGGGGACTTCTCTGAAGCTTTCTTT. It codes for CASSLAGQGDFSEAFF.

This clonotype was counted many times. The chain employs TRBV27 and TRBJ1-1; weak D call: TRBD1 (5 bases). The V gene's germline CDR1 is MNHEY and CDR2 SMNVEV (reference sequence). V dropped 3 bases and J dropped 4 bases, with 21 bases sitting between them. The CDR3 consists of 17 residues. The CDR3 region is CASSFSWGKRPTTEAFF. In DNA, the CDR3 is TGTGCCAGCAGTTTCTCCTGGGGGAAAAGACCAACCACTGAAGCTTTCTTT.

The chain uses TRBV7-2 and TRBJ2-3, with a tentative D call TRBD2 (5 bases). This CDR3 contains 15 residues. Per the germline V gene, CDR1 is SGHTA and CDR2 is FQGNSA. The V and J ends lost 2 bases and 4 bases respectively, with 13 bases between them. The CDR3, as DNA: TGTGCCAGCAGCTTATTGGGGAGTTCCGCAGATACGCAGTATTTT. This codes for CASSLLGSSADTQYF.

This chain connects TRBV3-1 to TRBJ2-3; 9 bases line up with TRBD2. The CDR3 has 20 residues. The trim removed 0 bases at V and 4 bases at J, leaving 17 bases unmatched. Germline V gene lookup returns CDR1 LGHDT and CDR2 YNNKEL (reference sequence). DNA of the CDR3: TGTGCCAGCAGCCAAGAGCCTAGCGGGGTGACTGGATTGGGCGCAGATACGCAGTATTTT. This sequence encodes CASSQEPSGVTGLGADTQYF.

In its sample, this clonotype was seen many times. The genes are TRBV25-1 and TRBJ2-5; possibly TRBD2 for D (6 bases). This CDR3 is 17 amino acids long. The germline V and J ends were trimmed by 0 bases and 2 bases, with 16 bases remaining between them. Germline-derived CDR1 and CDR2 are MGHDK and SYGVNS. Here the CDR3 DNA reads TGTGCCAGCAGTGAATACCGGGGCGGTAGCGGTCAAGAGACCCAGTACTTC. This translates into CASSEYRGGSGQETQYF.

This clonotype was counted at least ten times. The genes are TRBV11-2 and TRBJ2-3; D gene ambiguous. Trimming took 6 bases from V and 5 from J, leaving 12 bases between them. The CDR3 has 13 amino acids. Germline CDR1 and CDR2: SGHAT and FQNNGV. CDR3 nucleotide sequence: TGTGCCAGCAGGTACTCATTCGTAGATACGCAGTATTTT. Encoded protein: CASRYSFVDTQYF.